The 19 T cell receptor beta chains listed next were all sequenced from one sample in a study of T-cell memory formation after mild COVID-19. TCRdb passed the 5' RACE reads through MiXCR, listing each CDR3 protein once. The sample has 450,000 or so distinct CDR3 sequences, around a quarter seen once. The sequenced sample consisted of PBMCs or a T cell subset sorted from them (not recorded which). These receptors all come from an adult woman who had mild COVID-19 (a few samples of this study predate the infection). Cell type and time point are not known.

In this sample, this clonotype turned up a few times. The V and J genes are TRBV4-1 and TRBJ2-7; TRBD1 is a possible D gene (6 bases). V was pared by 0 bases and J by 3 bases, with 12 bases between. The CDR3 loop spans 15 amino acids. Germline V CDR1 and CDR2: MGHRA, YSYEKL. The CDR3 nucleotides read TGCGCCAGCAGCCAAGATTCGGGGACATACTACGAGCAGTACTTC. Translated: CASSQDSGTYYEQYF.

The chain carries TRBV5-1 and TRBJ1-4; D not resolved. The V gene lost 7 bases and the J gene lost 0 bases, with 13 bases spanning the gap. The CDR3 spans 15 residues. Germline CDR1 reads SGHRS; CDR2 reads YFSETQ. The CDR3 sequence is CASVRGDSTNEKLFF. DNA for the CDR3: TGCGCCAGCGTTCGAGGCGACTCAACTAATGAAAAACTGTTTTTT.

The rearrangement links TRBV12-3 or TRBV12-4 to TRBJ2-3; 10 nucleotides line up with TRBD2. The V segment lost 10 bases and the J segment 2 bases; nucleotides outside the gene matches: 6. The CDR3 loop spans 14 amino acids. The CDR3 loop is CATLAGASTDTQYF. CDR3 DNA sequence: TGTGCCACCCTAGCGGGGGCCTCCACAGATACGCAGTATTTT.

This clonotype has only a few counts. The CDR3 coding sequence is TGCGCCAGCAGCTTGGGGCACAGGGATGCTGAGCAGTTCTTC. Translated: CASSLGHRDAEQFF. The J gene is TRBJ2-1, the V gene TRBV5-1, with a possible D match to TRBD1 (6 bases). From germline, CDR1 is SGHRS and CDR2 YFSETQ. The V end was cut by 0 bases, the J end by 9 bases, with 13 bases between. The CDR3 sequence is 14 residues long.

This clonotype was found a few times. V is TRBV12-3 or TRBV12-4 and J is TRBJ1-4; D not resolved. V lost 5 bases and J 6 bases, leaving 10 bases between the germline ends. The CDR3 has 13 residues. The CDR3 protein is CASSRELDEKLFF. The CDR3 DNA reads as TGTGCCAGCAGTAGAGAGTTGGATGAAAAACTGTTTTTT.

The rearrangement uses TRBV5-1 and TRBJ2-7; D uncertain. The CDR3 runs to 12 residues. Trimming cost V 4 bases and J 3 bases, with 8 bases left between them. Germline assignment: CDR1 SGHRS and CDR2 YFSETQ. In DNA, the CDR3 is TGCGCCAGCAGCCCCCAGAGCTACGAGCAGTACTTC. Its translation: CASSPQSYEQYF.

The chain is built from TRBV7-9 and TRBJ2-5; D is unresolved. CDR1 and CDR2 from the germline V gene are SEHNR and FQNEAQ (reference sequence). V was trimmed by 3 bases and J by 4 bases, leaving 12 bases between them. This CDR3 is built from 14 residues. For the CDR3, the DNA is TGTGCCAGCAGCTTTTTGGGGATTTCAGAGACCCAGTACTTC. It specifies CASSFLGISETQYF.

CDR3 amino acids: CATSDPSADGVNQPQHF. The CDR3 nucleotides read TGTGCCACCAGTGATCCATCTGCAGACGGAGTCAATCAGCCCCAGCATTTT. The chain employs TRBV24-1 and TRBJ1-5; unclear D gene. CDR1 KGHDR and CDR2 SFDVKD come from the germline V gene. V gave up 3 bases and J gave up 3 bases, with 17 bases separating them. The CDR3 covers 17 residues.

The genes are TRBV6-5 and TRBJ2-1; the D is unclear. The germline V gene has CDR1 MNHEY and CDR2 SVGAGI. This CDR3 is 11 amino acids long. Trimming left V 3 bases short and J 9 bases short, with 6 bases between. The DNA of the CDR3 is TGTGCCAGCAGTTATGGGGTTGAGCAGTTCTTC. It is translated as CASSYGVEQFF.

The table lists this clonotype with a few counts. This rearrangement joins TRBV29-1 to TRBJ2-1; 10 positions match TRBD1. Trimming at V came to 7 bases and at J to 4 bases, leaving 19 bases not matched to a gene. Germline V gene lookup returns CDR1 SQVTM and CDR2 ANQGSEA. The CDR3 has 18 residues. CDR3 amino acids: CSATGTGDLRAWYNEQFF. The DNA for the CDR3 is TGCAGCGCAACCGGGACAGGGGACCTCAGGGCTTGGTACAATGAGCAGTTCTTC.

The J gene is TRBJ2-7, the V gene TRBV29-1; D uncertain. CDR3 length: 13 amino acids. Germline values: CDR1 SQVTM, CDR2 ANQGSEA. The V gene lost 4 bases and the J gene lost 3 bases, with 13 bases spanning the gap. CDR3 in DNA: TGCAGCGTTGGGGTCGGCCGATACTACGAGCAGTACTTC. It specifies CSVGVGRYYEQYF.

J is TRBJ2-1 and V is TRBV11-3; 9 nucleotides line up with TRBD1. The V segment lost 3 bases and the J segment 5 bases; nucleotides outside the gene matches: 5. The CDR3 consists of 15 residues. CDR1 and CDR2 (germline): SGHNT, YENEEA. As DNA, the CDR3 is TGTGCCAGCAGCTTGGGACAGGGTGTGGACAATGAGCAGTTCTTC. It is translated as CASSLGQGVDNEQFF. The full variable domain, its missing parts supplied by reference TRBV11-3 and TRBJ2-1, is EAGVVQSPRYKIIEKKQPVAFWCNPISGHNTLYWYLQNLGQGPELLIRYENEEAVDDSQLPKDRFSAERLKGVDSTLKIQPAELGDSAVYLCASSLGQGVDNEQFFGPGTRLTVL.

This clonotype was counted ten times or more. This chain uses TRBV7-2 with TRBJ2-5; D is possibly TRBD2 (6 bases). V gave up 5 bases and J gave up 0 bases, with 13 bases separating them. This CDR3 has 15 amino acids. CDR1 and CDR2 from the germline V gene are SGHTA and FQGNSA. CDR3 bases: TGTGCCAGCAGCATGTGGAGGGCGAACCAAGAGACCCAGTACTTC. Its protein product is CASSMWRANQETQYF.

This clonotype was seen more than once but under ten times. V usage is TRBV24-1 and J usage is TRBJ2-2, with D unresolved. The CDR3 is 13 residues long. The V and J ends lost 7 bases and 6 bases respectively, with 11 bases between them. Germline V gives CDR1 KGHDR, CDR2 SFDVKD. CDR3 amino acids: CATSTPWAGELFF. The CDR3, as DNA: TGTGCCACCAGCACTCCCTGGGCCGGGGAGCTGTTTTTT.

J is TRBJ2-1 and V is TRBV29-1; D uncertain. The germline V gene has CDR1 SQVTM and CDR2 ANQGSEA. V shed 2 bases and J shed 2 bases, with 7 bases lying between them. The CDR3 covers 13 residues. CDR3 protein: CSVEHRPYNEQFF. The CDR3 region has the DNA TGCAGCGTTGAACACAGACCCTACAATGAGCAGTTCTTC.

The J gene is TRBJ1-5, the V gene TRBV4-1; the match to TRBD1 covers 7 bases. Germline CDR1 is MGHRA and CDR2 is YSYEKL. The CDR3 has 19 amino acids. V shed 5 bases, J shed 0 bases, and the junction held 16 bases outside the gene matches. The DNA for the CDR3 is TGCGCCAGCAGCGACACCCGAACTTTCAGGGGGAATAGCAATCAGCCCCAGCATTTT. Translation gives CASSDTRTFRGNSNQPQHF.

The chain combines TRBV24-1 with TRBJ2-2; 7 bases match TRBD2. J gave up 1 base and V 1 base, and 2 bases lay outside the gene matches. Germline loops: CDR1 KGHDR, CDR2 SFDVKD. This CDR3 is built from 16 residues. CDR3 sequence (DNA): TGTGCCACCAGTGATTTTGCTAGCGGGAACACCGGGGAGCTGTTTTTT. Amino acid sequence: CATSDFASGNTGELFF.

This clonotype was recorded a few times. The chain is built from TRBV18 and TRBJ2-3, with D maybe TRBD1 (6 bases). Trimming removed 6 bases from V and 2 bases from J, with 15 bases in between. Germline V gene data show CDR1 as KGHSH and CDR2 as LQKENI. The CDR3 length is 15 residues. CDR3 loop: CASSPQGLPTDTQYF. The CDR3 nucleotides read TGTGCCAGCTCCCCCCAGGGGTTACCCACAGATACGCAGTATTTT.

V and J are TRBV7-8 and TRBJ2-4; D uncertain. This CDR3 has 12 amino acids. Deletions cut 5 bases from V and 2 bases from J, with 4 bases between. Germline values: CDR1 SGHVS, CDR2 FQNEAQ. In nucleotides, the CDR3 is TGTGCCAGCAGCACCCCCAAAAACATTCAGTACTTC. Amino acid sequence: CASSTPKNIQYF.